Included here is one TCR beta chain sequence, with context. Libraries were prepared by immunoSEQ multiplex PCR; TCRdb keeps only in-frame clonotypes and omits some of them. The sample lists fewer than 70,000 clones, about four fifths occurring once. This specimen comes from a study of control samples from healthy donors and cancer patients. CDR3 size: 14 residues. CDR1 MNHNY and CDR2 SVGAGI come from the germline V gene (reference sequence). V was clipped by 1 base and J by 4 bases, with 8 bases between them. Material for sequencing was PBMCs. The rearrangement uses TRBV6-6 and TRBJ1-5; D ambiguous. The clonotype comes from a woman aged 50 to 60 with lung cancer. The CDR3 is CASSYWVGNQPQHF. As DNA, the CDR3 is TGTGCCAGCAGTTACTGGGTAGGGAATCAGCCCCAGCATTTT.